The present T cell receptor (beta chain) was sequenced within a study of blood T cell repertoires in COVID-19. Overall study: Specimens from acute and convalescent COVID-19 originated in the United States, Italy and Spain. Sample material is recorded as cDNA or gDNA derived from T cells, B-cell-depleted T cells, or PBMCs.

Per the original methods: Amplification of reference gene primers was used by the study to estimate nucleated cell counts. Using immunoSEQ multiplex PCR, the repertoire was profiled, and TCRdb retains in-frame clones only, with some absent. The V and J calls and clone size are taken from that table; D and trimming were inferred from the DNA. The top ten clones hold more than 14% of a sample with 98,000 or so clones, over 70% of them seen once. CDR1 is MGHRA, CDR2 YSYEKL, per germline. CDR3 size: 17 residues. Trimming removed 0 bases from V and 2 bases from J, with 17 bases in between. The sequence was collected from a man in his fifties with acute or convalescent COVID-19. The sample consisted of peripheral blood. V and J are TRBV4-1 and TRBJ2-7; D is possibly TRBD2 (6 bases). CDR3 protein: CASSQDQSWGEPYEQYF. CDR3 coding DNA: TGCGCCAGCAGCCAAGATCAGAGTTGGGGGGAGCCCTACGAGCAGTACTTC.